What follows are 31 T cell receptor beta chains derived from one specimen sequenced in a study of OX40 agonist ivuxolimab in advanced cancers. Clones were read by immunoSEQ multiplex PCR, and TCRdb kept only the in-frame ones, dropping some. The table lists some 100,000 clones, approximately 90% of them singletons. The sequencing used CD4+ or CD8+ T cells sorted from blood, collected in a trial of the OX40 agonist ivuxolimab. These receptors came from an adult with an advanced solid tumor such as melanoma, head and neck, liver or kidney cancer.

V is TRBV7-2 and J is TRBJ2-7; 7 nucleotides match TRBD2. The CDR3 is 16 residues long. Per germline, CDR1 SGHTA and CDR2 FQGNSA. The V and J ends lost 5 bases and 0 bases, in that order; junction bases with no gene match: 10. CDR3 amino acids: CASSLLAGTTSYEQYF. CDR3 sequence (DNA): TGTGCCAGCAGCCTCCTAGCCGGGACTACCTCCTACGAGCAGTACTTC.

This clone was seen a single time. The chain recombines TRBV28 with TRBJ2-5; D gene uncertain. The CDR3 has 12 residues. Germline values: CDR1 MDHEN, CDR2 SYDVKM. V lost 4 bases and J lost 4, with 7 bases in between. DNA for the CDR3: TGTGCCAGCAGTTCCTTAGGAGAGACCCAGTACTTC. Translation: CASSSLGETQYF.

The chain's CDR3 is CASSLGSGLSYGYTF. CDR3 sequence (DNA): TGCGCCAGCAGCCTAGGGTCGGGGCTAAGTTATGGCTACACCTTC. The chain combines TRBV4-3 with TRBJ1-2; D is possibly TRBD1 (5 bases). The CDR3 consists of 15 residues. Germline assignment: CDR1 LGHNA and CDR2 YSLEER. Trimming removed 4 bases at V and 5 bases at J, with 17 bases between.

Ten or more counts support this clone. The chain recombines TRBV10-1 with TRBJ2-2; D not certain. Per germline, CDR1 WNHNN and CDR2 SYGVQD (reference sequence). The CDR3 runs to 13 residues. V was cut by 0 bases and J by 7 bases, with 6 bases left in between. The CDR3 DNA reads as TGCGCCAGCAGTGAGTCGAGAGTCGGGGAGCTGTTTTTT. This encodes CASSESRVGELFF.

The CDR3 loop reads CASSMKLAGRHEQYF. CDR3 DNA: TGTGCCAGCAGCATGAAACTAGCGGGACGCCACGAGCAGTACTTC. The rearrangement joins TRBV5-4 to TRBJ2-7; 10 nucleotides line up with TRBD2. The CDR3 runs 15 residues. Germline V gene data show CDR1 as SGHNT and CDR2 as YYREEE (reference sequence). Trimming cost V 4 bases and J 5 bases; bases outside gene matches: 9.

The DNA of the CDR3 is TGTGCCAGCTCACCCGAACAGGGGGTGAACACTGAAGCTTTCTTT. It specifies CASSPEQGVNTEAFF. The genes are TRBV18 and TRBJ1-1; 8 bases are a match to TRBD1. The ends lost 3 bases at V and 0 bases at J; junction bases unmatched: 3. The CDR3 extends over 15 amino acids. Germline V gene data show CDR1 as KGHSH and CDR2 as LQKENI.

In this sample, this clone turned up many times. The J gene is TRBJ2-5, the V gene TRBV5-1; D is possibly TRBD2 (5 bases). Trimming pared 0 bases from V and 5 bases from J, leaving 11 bases between. This CDR3 spans 14 amino acids. The germline V gene encodes CDR1 SGHRS and CDR2 YFSETQ. The CDR3, as DNA: TGCGCCAGCAGCTTGGGTCCGGAGGTCGAGACCCAGTACTTC. It encodes CASSLGPEVETQYF.

V is TRBV7-9 and J is TRBJ2-5; D unresolved. This CDR3 has 15 residues. Trimming pared 1 base from V and 4 bases from J, leaving 13 bases between. CDR1 and CDR2 from the germline V gene are SEHNR and FQNEAQ (reference sequence). For the CDR3, the DNA is TGTGCCAGCAGCTTAGGTGGTGCGTTTCGAGAGACCCAGTACTTC. It is translated as CASSLGGAFRETQYF.

The chain has TRBV7-2 and TRBJ2-7, with 12 bases that match TRBD2. V lost 5 bases and J lost 2; bases outside the gene matches: 4. The CDR3 covers 15 residues. The V gene's germline CDR1 is SGHTA and CDR2 FQGNSA. CDR3 DNA: TGTGCCAGCAGCCCCAGACTAGCGGGAGCCTACGAGCAGTACTTC. Its translation: CASSPRLAGAYEQYF.

The chain has TRBV2 and TRBJ2-1; 9 bases line up with TRBD1. The CDR3 spans 13 residues. Trimming took 10 bases from V and 2 from J; bases not matched to a gene: 3. From germline, CDR1 is SNHLY and CDR2 FYNNEI. The CDR3 sequence: CAIGQGTYNEQFF. The CDR3 region has the DNA TGTGCCATAGGACAGGGGACCTACAATGAGCAGTTCTTC.

The gene calls are TRBV7-2 and TRBJ2-3, with D uncertain. The CDR3 spans 12 residues. Germline loops: CDR1 SGHTA, CDR2 FQGNSA. The V end was cut by 5 bases, the J end by 5 bases, with 8 bases between. CDR3 region: CASSTWRDTQYF. CDR3 bases: TGTGCCAGCAGCACCTGGAGAGATACGCAGTATTTT.

The V and J genes are TRBV4-2 and TRBJ1-1; a possible D gene is TRBD1 (5 bases). Trimming removed 0 bases at V and 0 bases at J, with 17 bases between. The CDR3 extends over 18 amino acids. Germline CDR1 and CDR2: LGHNA and YNFKEQ. The CDR3 loop is CASSQEMARVGLNTEAFF. In DNA, the CDR3 is TGTGCCAGCAGCCAAGAGATGGCCAGGGTGGGATTGAACACTGAAGCTTTCTTT.

This clone was observed a single time. This sequence joins TRBV18 and TRBJ2-2; possibly TRBD1 for D (6 bases). Trimming removed 6 bases at V and 1 base at J, with 9 bases between. This CDR3 region has 14 residues. Looked up from germline, CDR1 is KGHSH and CDR2 is LQKENI. The CDR3 protein is CASSPGQNTGELFF. The CDR3 nucleotides read TGTGCCAGCTCGCCGGGACAGAACACCGGGGAGCTGTTTTTT.

V is TRBV23-1 and J is TRBJ2-7; D call uncertain. TRBV23-1 belongs to the ORF category, with a function that is uncertain. The V gene lost 4 bases and the J gene lost 0 bases, with 19 bases spanning the gap. This CDR3 comprises 17 residues. The CDR3 reads CASSLKPPPRYSYEQYF. The DNA of the CDR3 is TGCGCCAGCAGTCTAAAACCCCCCCCTCGGTACTCCTACGAGCAGTACTTC.

This clone was picked up one time. The chain joins TRBV2 to TRBJ2-7; D is undetermined. V dropped 6 bases and J dropped 3 bases, with 9 bases sitting between them. Germline V gives CDR1 SNHLY, CDR2 FYNNEI. The CDR3 is made up of 12 amino acids. The CDR3 region is CASSVSYYEQYF. CDR3 DNA sequence: TGTGCCAGCAGCGTTTCCTACTACGAGCAGTACTTC.

The genes are TRBV5-4 and TRBJ1-3; 9 bases agree with TRBD1. CDR1 and CDR2 (germline): SGHNT, YYREEE (reference sequence). J lost 8 bases, V lost 4 bases, and 4 bases had no gene match. The CDR3 runs to 13 residues. CDR3 nucleotides: TGTGCCAGCAGCCGGGACAGGGCGGACACCATATATTTT. Its translation: CASSRDRADTIYF.

This clone was observed once. The rearrangement joins TRBV7-2 to TRBJ2-5, with 13 bases aligning to TRBD2. The trim removed 6 bases at V and 3 bases at J, leaving 4 bases unmatched. CDR1 SGHTA and CDR2 FQGNSA come from the germline V gene. The CDR3 has 15 residues. The CDR3 is CASRLTSGREETQYF. The CDR3 DNA reads TGTGCCAGCAGGTTAACTAGCGGGAGGGAAGAGACCCAGTACTTC. The complete variable domain, with remaining parts taken from reference TRBV7-2 and TRBJ2-5, reads GAGVSQSPSNKVTEKGKDVELRCDPISGHTALYWYRQSLGQGLEFLIYFQGNSAPDKSGLPSDRFSAERTGGSVSTLTIQRTQQEDSAVYLCASRLTSGREETQYFGPGTRLLVL.

The chain carries TRBV10-3 and TRBJ2-7; D is undetermined. The CDR3 loop spans 14 amino acids. Between the trimmed V and J ends, which lost 4 bases and 3 bases, there was a span of 13 bases. In germline, CDR1 is ENHRY, CDR2 SYGVKD. The DNA for the CDR3 is TGTGCCATCAGTGCAGGCCAAGTAGGCTACGAGCAGTACTTC. It encodes CAISAGQVGYEQYF.

The chain couples TRBV19 to TRBJ1-2; TRBD1 might be the D (5 bases). The CDR3 extends over 17 amino acids. Germline loops: CDR1 LNHDA, CDR2 SQIVND (reference sequence). With 5 bases removed from V and 0 bases from J, the gap between germline ends came to 19 bases. CDR3 region: CASSRFGQGQANYGYTF. CDR3 bases: TGTGCCAGTAGTCGGTTCGGGCAGGGCCAAGCTAACTATGGCTACACCTTC.

CDR3 in amino acids: CSVDGSSNWYF. As DNA, the CDR3 is TGCAGCGTTGATGGTAGTAGTAATTGGTATTTT. The chain is built from TRBV29-1 and TRBJ2-3; D gene uncertain. V was pared by 3 bases and J by 14 bases, with 15 bases between. The germline V gene has CDR1 SQVTM and CDR2 ANQGSEA. This CDR3 spans 11 amino acids.

Here the CDR3 DNA reads TGTGCCAGCAGTTCGCCAGCGGGAGCCTCCTACGAGCAGTACTTC. Amino acid sequence: CASSSPAGASYEQYF. This rearrangement joins TRBV27 to TRBJ2-7, with 8 bases lining up with TRBD2. This CDR3 has 15 amino acids. Looked up from germline, CDR1 is MNHEY and CDR2 is SMNVEV (reference sequence). After removal of 4 bases from V and 0 bases from J, the junction contained 5 bases not matched to a gene.

V usage is TRBV5-1 and J usage is TRBJ1-2; 10 bases agree with TRBD1. J lost 3 bases, V lost 0 bases, and 2 bases had no gene match. Germline CDR1 reads SGHRS; CDR2 reads YFSETQ. The CDR3 length is 15 residues. The CDR3 DNA reads as TGCGCCAGCAGCTTGGGGGACAGGGGCCACTATGGCTACACCTTC. As protein: CASSLGDRGHYGYTF.

V usage is TRBV7-2 and J usage is TRBJ1-5, with 7 bases aligning to TRBD1. The CDR3 extends over 14 amino acids. Germline CDR1 SGHTA, CDR2 FQGNSA. The V segment lost 4 bases and the J segment 6 bases; nucleotides outside the gene matches: 6. As DNA, the CDR3 is TGTGCCAGCAGCTCGCGACAGGGTAGTCAGCCCCAGCATTTT. This gives the protein CASSSRQGSQPQHF.

This chain links TRBV27 with TRBJ2-7; 11 bases map to TRBD2. CDR3 size: 15 residues. The germline gives CDR1 MNHEY, CDR2 SMNVEV (reference sequence). V shed 3 bases and J 1 base; nucleotides not matched to a gene: 2. CDR3 protein: CASSFGTSGSYEQYF. CDR3 sequence (DNA): TGTGCCAGCAGTTTTGGGACTAGCGGATCCTACGAGCAGTACTTC.

J is TRBJ2-1 and V is TRBV4-1; the D gene is possibly TRBD2 (5 bases). Germline CDR1 MGHRA, CDR2 YSYEKL. The CDR3 contains 14 residues. V was cut by 2 bases and J by 7 bases, with 12 bases left in between. Here the CDR3 reads CASSQLGVGNEQFF. The DNA for the CDR3 is TGCGCCAGCAGCCAACTGGGAGTGGGGAATGAGCAGTTCTTC.

The rearrangement uses TRBV19 and TRBJ2-7; 9 nucleotides align to TRBD1. V shed 3 bases, J shed 3 bases, and the junction held 12 bases outside the gene matches. This CDR3 is 17 amino acids long. CDR1 is LNHDA, CDR2 SQIVND, per germline (reference sequence). CDR3 region: CASSMPRTPGQGYEQYF. The CDR3 DNA is TGTGCCAGTAGTATGCCCCGGACTCCGGGACAGGGCTACGAGCAGTACTTC.

J is TRBJ1-2 and V is TRBV5-1; 7 nucleotides align to TRBD1. The CDR3 spans 15 residues. The V gene's germline CDR1 is SGHRS and CDR2 YFSETQ. After removal of 4 bases from V and 2 bases from J, the junction contained 8 bases not matched to a gene. CDR3: CASSGGDRSNYGYTF. The CDR3 DNA is TGCGCCAGCAGCGGGGGGGACAGATCGAACTATGGCTACACCTTC.

Here the CDR3 reads CASSLKQGTNYEQYF. CDR3 in DNA: TGTGCCAGCAGTTTAAAACAGGGGACTAACTACGAGCAGTACTTC. The chain has TRBV27 and TRBJ2-7, with D perhaps assigned TRBD1 or TRBD2 (7 bases each). From germline, CDR1 is MNHEY and CDR2 SMNVEV (reference sequence). This CDR3 is 15 amino acids long. The germline V and J ends were trimmed by 2 bases and 3 bases, with 14 bases remaining between them.

This rearrangement joins TRBV29-1 to TRBJ2-5; tentative D call: TRBD2 (6 bases). The germline gives CDR1 SQVTM, CDR2 ANQGSEA. Trimming removed 6 bases at V and 4 bases at J, with 12 bases between. The CDR3 extends over 12 amino acids. The CDR3 DNA follows: TGCAGCGTCTCTAGGGAGGCAGAGACCCAGTACTTC. It is translated as CSVSREAETQYF.

This clone was seen a single time. V and J are TRBV29-1 and TRBJ1-1; TRBD1 is a possible D gene (6 bases). The germline V gene encodes CDR1 SQVTM and CDR2 ANQGSEA. The CDR3 contains 15 residues. CDR3 loop: CSARQALTTNTEAFF. For the CDR3, the DNA is TGCAGTGCCCGACAGGCGCTTACAACGAACACTGAAGCTTTCTTT.

The chain combines TRBV7-2 with TRBJ2-6; no definite D call. The germline V and J ends were trimmed by 6 bases and 2 bases, with 11 bases remaining between them. The CDR3 length is 15 residues. The germline CDR1 and CDR2 sequences are SGHTA and FQGNSA. The CDR3 here is CASSSHSPGANVLTF. In DNA form, the CDR3 reads TGTGCCAGCAGTTCTCACAGTCCTGGGGCCAACGTCCTGACTTTC.